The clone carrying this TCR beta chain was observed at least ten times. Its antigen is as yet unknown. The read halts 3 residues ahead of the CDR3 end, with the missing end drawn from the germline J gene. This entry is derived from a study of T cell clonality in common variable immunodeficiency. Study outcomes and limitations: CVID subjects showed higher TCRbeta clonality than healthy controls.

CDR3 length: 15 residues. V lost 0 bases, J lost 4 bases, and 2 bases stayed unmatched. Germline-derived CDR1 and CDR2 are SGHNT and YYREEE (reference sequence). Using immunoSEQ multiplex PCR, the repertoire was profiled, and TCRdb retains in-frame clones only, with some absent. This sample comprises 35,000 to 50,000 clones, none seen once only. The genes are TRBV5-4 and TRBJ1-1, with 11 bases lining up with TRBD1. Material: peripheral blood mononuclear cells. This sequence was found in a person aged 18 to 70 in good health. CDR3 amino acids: CASSLGTGGTTEAFF. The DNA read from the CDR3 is TGTGCCAGCAGCTTGGGGACAGGGGGCACCACTGAA.